This T cell receptor beta chain emerged from a study of blood T cell repertoires in COVID-19. Produced via immunoSEQ multiplex PCR; TCRdb's table is partial and in-frame only. The table lists around 21,000 clones, about nine tenths of them singletons. The origin of this receptor is a human donor in a cohort sampled during active COVID-19. The source material was peripheral blood.

The CDR3 DNA reads TGCAGCGTTTCCCCGGCAGGGCACCCTGGAAACACCATATATTTT. Translation gives CSVSPAGHPGNTIYF. V is TRBV29-1 and J is TRBJ1-3; D possibly corresponds to TRBD1 (5 bases). Germline CDR1 and CDR2: SQVTM and ANQGSEA. This CDR3 has 15 residues. V lost 5 bases and J 2 bases, leaving 16 bases between the germline ends.